This T cell receptor beta chain was captured by sequencing in a study of T cells after posttransplantation cyclophosphamide. Control samples came 1 year after myeloablative marrow transplants with methotrexate plus calcineurin inhibitor. Repertoires were generated with immunoSEQ multiplex PCR, while TCRdb's copy carries only in-frame clones and drops some. Of roughly 16,000 clones detected, 85% appear once; the ten largest clones hold about 29%. The trim removed 9 bases at V and 2 bases at J, leaving 4 bases unmatched. This CDR3 is built from 14 residues. Germline lookup yields CDR1 LNHDA and CDR2 SQIVND (reference sequence).

The input for sequencing was PBMCs, taken after allogeneic stem cell transplant with calcineurin inhibitor and methotrexate. The sequence came from a female patient in her late teens or twenties who received an allogeneic stem cell transplant from an unrelated donor, was CMV-positive, and had acute and chronic GVHD. The T cells may partly be graft donor cells. The chain employs TRBV19 and TRBJ2-6; TRBD1 matches 7 bases. This chain's CDR3 is CASQDRAGANVLTF. The CDR3 region has the DNA TGTGCCAGCCAAGACAGGGCTGGGGCCAACGTCCTGACTTTC.